This TCR beta chain is from a study of human T cells and chemical hapten exposure (TCRdb year 2021). With respect to the entire study: For sensitization, 2% DPC in acetone was applied to a roughly 2 cm by roughly 2 cm area of upper inner arm skin. For TCR sequencing, blood came from about 28 alopecia patients at anywhere from one to four time points (pre-sensitization, 2, 6 and 24 weeks). Blood samples were taken from patients before sensitization (week 0) and at 2, 6 and about 24 weeks after DPC sensitization. Alopecia areata with under or over 50% scalp involvement, alopecia totalis and alopecia universalis were represented in the patient cohort, which was mostly female. Throughout the roughly 25-week study period, patients were also given weekly therapeutic DPC doses on the scalp. Patch tests used Finn chambers with 0.01% DPC on the upper back, scored after 6 days by International Contact Dermatitis Research Group standards. This study followed changes in the peripheral blood TCR repertoire in vivo during primary and secondary sensitization of alopecia patients to the hapten diphenylcyclopropenone (DPC). Libraries were combined into a pool for sequencing, and differences in TCR yield between samples came mainly from small differences in library volumes within the pool.

Remarks on this clonotype: There is no known antigen for this receptor. It has no much larger one-base neighbor in the sample; base qualities were not kept.

The library was prepared using RACE. The instrument was a NextSeq 500. During library preparation, unique molecular identifiers were attached to individual cDNA molecules so that TCRs could be counted in a quantitative, reproducible way. Both TCR alpha and TCR beta chains were sequenced from each blood RNA sample. The authors' analysis ran thus. Samples had a median of around 92,000 TCRs, with a range from roughly 20,000 to 700,000. V, J and CDR3 annotation of the TCR reads was performed with the Decombinator software suite. For PS versus PT1 abundance plots, all samples were subsampled to the same number of TCRs (28,000). TCRs were defined as expanded if absent before sensitization and observed at least eight times at the 2-week time point. TCRdb cleaned the public reads at Q25 with fastp, built clones with MiXCR and kept in-frame beta chains. Identical CDR3 protein sequences are pooled into one entry, listed with their most common genes and DNA. The V and J calls reflect TCRdb's pipeline rather than the authors' work. This sample lists about 84,000 distinct CDR3 sequences; about 10% were detected once. Jointly, the top ten make up approximately 3.5% of the sample.

The time point label, read with the paper, signifies: patch test 3, about 24 weeks after DPC sensitization. Taken with the paper, the label for treatment or condition translates to: therapeutic diphenylcyclopropenone sensitization with weekly scalp DPC. At each patch-test visit, blood was drawn before the patch test was applied. Eligible patients were aged 18 to 70, diagnosed with alopecia, deemed suitable for DPC therapy, and excluded if pregnant. Total RNA was extracted from unfractionated whole blood collected in Tempus Blood RNA tubes. Trimming takes 4 bases from V and 2 bases from J, and the germline ends sit 4 bases apart. From cysteine to phenylalanine, the CDR3 is 11 amino acids long. CDR3 DNA is the only sequence kept; it has 33 bases, read in frame from the first base. The germline V gene encodes CDR1 SQVTM and CDR2 ANQGSEA. On the study overall, not on this receptor specifically: Repeated subsampling changed both the strength of the expansion versus patch-test correlation and the threshold at which the correlation became significant. Patch test score correlated positively with the number of PT1 expanded TCRs, reaching significance at thresholds 8, 16 and 32 but not at 4. Expanded TCRs formed significantly more large CDR3 similarity clusters than pre-sensitization or healthy control sets, consistent with antigen-driven responses. Because all patients had alopecia, a presumed autoimmune disease, the immune response of the patients might differ from that of healthy individuals. No change with DPC sensitization was found in the number of TCRs above 1 in 1000 frequency, and no evidence of global repertoire structure alterations was found.

The V and J genes are TRBV29-1 and TRBJ2-3, with the D gene not confidently named. The sample here was whole blood, taken in connection with sensitization to the hapten diphenylcyclopropenone (DPC). The receptor comes from a woman in her fifties or sixties with alopecia areata. Some clones in this sample may be carry-over from other donors' samples. The CDR3 protein: CSVAATDTQYF. The sequenced DNA is TGCAGCGTTGCGGCCACAGATACGCAGTATTTT.